Below are 10 T cell receptor beta chains sequenced from a single sample in a study of human T cells and chemical hapten exposure. Each CDR3 protein gets one entry after TCRdb re-called the RACE reads with MiXCR. Of some 200,000 distinct CDR3 sequences listed, under 35% are singletons. As for time point: pre-sensitization, week 0. As for treatment: therapeutic diphenylcyclopropenone sensitization with weekly scalp DPC. Sequenced material: whole blood, taken in connection with sensitization to the hapten diphenylcyclopropenone (DPC). All receptors derive from a young woman with alopecia areata. Some clones in this sample may be carry-over from other donors' samples.

The chain has TRBV6-5 and TRBJ2-3; D ambiguous. V gave up 0 bases and J gave up 8 bases, with 6 bases separating them. The germline gives CDR1 MNHEY, CDR2 SVGAGI. The CDR3 has 12 amino acids. The CDR3 DNA is TGTGCCAGCAGTTACTCGGAAGGTACGCAGTATTTT. It yields the protein CASSYSEGTQYF.

This clonotype was found once. The rearrangement uses TRBV10-3 and TRBJ1-1; weak D call: TRBD1 (6 bases). Per germline, CDR1 ENHRY and CDR2 SYGVKD. The CDR3 runs 14 residues. V was trimmed by 5 bases and J by 1 base, leaving 11 bases between them. The CDR3 DNA sequence: TGTGCCATCAGTAAATCGACAGGGAACACTGAAGCTTTCTTT. This codes for CAISKSTGNTEAFF.

This chain links TRBV28 with TRBJ2-6, with a tentative D call TRBD1 (5 bases). The CDR3 spans 14 residues. The germline V gene has CDR1 MDHEN and CDR2 SYDVKM. The ends were cut back, 1 base at V and 7 bases at J, with 8 bases in the middle. DNA of the CDR3: TGTGCCAGCAGTTTATTGCAGGGCGCCAACGTCCTGACTTTC. This sequence encodes CASSLLQGANVLTF.

The chain links TRBV28 to TRBJ2-1; 10 nucleotides line up with TRBD2. V shed 1 base and J 4 bases; nucleotides not matched to a gene: 7. Per the germline V gene, CDR1 is MDHEN and CDR2 is SYDVKM. This CDR3 is 17 amino acids long. This CDR3 reads CASSLSLAGVLYNEQFF. For the CDR3, the DNA is TGTGCCAGCAGTTTATCGCTAGCGGGAGTGCTGTACAATGAGCAGTTCTTC.

J is TRBJ2-1 and V is TRBV2; 8 nucleotides align to TRBD2. The J segment lost 8 bases and the V segment lost 0 bases, leaving 15 bases of the junction unmatched. CDR1 SNHLY and CDR2 FYNNEI come from the germline V gene. This CDR3 has 18 residues. CDR3 protein: CASSEALPTAGDTDEQFF. The CDR3, as DNA: TGTGCCAGCAGTGAAGCGCTTCCCACAGCGGGAGATACGGATGAGCAGTTCTTC.

The CDR3 is CASSLSRNTGELFF. For the CDR3, the DNA is TGCGCCAGCAGCCTGTCCCGTAACACCGGGGAGCTGTTTTTT. This chain joins TRBV4-3 and TRBJ2-2, with D hard to call. This CDR3 has 14 amino acids. The V gene's germline CDR1 is LGHNA and CDR2 YSLEER. V lost 4 bases and J lost 2, with 8 bases in between.

This sequence joins TRBV2 and TRBJ1-4; D is unclear. The CDR3 has 12 amino acids. From germline, CDR1 is SNHLY and CDR2 FYNNEI. The ends were cut back, 5 bases at V and 8 bases at J, with 9 bases in the middle. The CDR3 protein is CASSYKNEKLFF. The CDR3 bases are TGTGCCAGCAGTTACAAGAACGAAAAACTGTTTTTT.

A few counts support this clonotype. The chain joins TRBV29-1 to TRBJ2-5, with 8 nucleotides matching TRBD2. The CDR3 extends over 12 amino acids. In germline, CDR1 is SQVTM, CDR2 ANQGSEA. The junction had 3 bases not matched to a gene; V was cut back by 4 bases and J by 5 bases. The CDR3 DNA sequence: TGCAGCGTTGGACTAGCGCAGGAGACCCAGTACTTC. Its protein product is CSVGLAQETQYF. The variable domain in full, completed from reference TRBV29-1 and TRBJ2-5, reads SAVISQKPSRDICQRGTSLTIQCQVDSQVTMMFWYRQQPGQSLTLIATANQGSEATYESGFVIDKFPISRPNLTFSTLTVSNMSPEDSSIYLCSVGLAQETQYFGPGTRLLVL.

This chain uses TRBV3-1 with TRBJ2-1; D gene ambiguous. The CDR3 is 13 amino acids. From germline, CDR1 is LGHDT and CDR2 YNNKEL (reference sequence). The V gene lost 6 bases and the J gene lost 4 bases, with 10 bases spanning the gap. The CDR3 DNA follows: TGTGCCAGCAGACCTTTAGGTTACAATGAGCAGTTCTTC. This gives the protein CASRPLGYNEQFF.

V gene TRBV3-1 combines with J gene TRBJ2-7; D gene unclear. From germline, CDR1 is LGHDT and CDR2 YNNKEL (reference sequence). With 4 bases removed from V and 2 bases from J, the gap between germline ends came to 15 bases. The CDR3 loop spans 15 amino acids. The CDR3 DNA is TGTGCCAGCAGCCTCCGCGACCATTTCACCTACGAGCAGTACTTC. It specifies CASSLRDHFTYEQYF.